What follows are 20 T cell receptor beta chains derived from one specimen sequenced in a study of Tregs in tolerant kidney transplant recipients. Produced via immunoSEQ multiplex PCR; TCRdb's table is partial and in-frame only. The sample lists 110,000 or so clones, roughly 93% occurring once. The sample was CD4+ T cells from blood. Receptor source: a human donor in good health.

The CDR3 DNA is TGTGCCAGTATGACAACCCAGGGGGCCTATGAAAAACTGTTTTTT. Translated, it gives CASMTTQGAYEKLFF. This chain joins TRBV19 and TRBJ1-4; 8 bases align to TRBD1. V was pared by 7 bases and J by 6 bases, with 10 bases of the junction left unmatched. The CDR3 is made up of 15 amino acids. Germline loops: CDR1 LNHDA, CDR2 SQIVND (reference sequence).

This chain joins TRBV30 and TRBJ2-7; the D gene is possibly TRBD2 (6 bases). The CDR3 contains 14 residues. V was pared by 3 bases and J by 0 bases, with 12 bases between. Germline V gene data show CDR1 as GTSNPN and CDR2 as SVGIG (reference sequence). CDR3 region: CAWRGGGSSYEQYF. For the CDR3, the DNA is TGTGCCTGGAGGGGAGGCGGTAGCTCCTACGAGCAGTACTTC.

The gene calls are TRBV13 and TRBJ2-3; D not resolved. Germline loops: CDR1 PRHDT, CDR2 FYEKMQ (reference sequence). The CDR3 sequence is 13 residues long. V was clipped by 2 bases and J by 3 bases, with 6 bases between them. CDR3 sequence reads: CASSLPQTDTQYF. The CDR3 DNA reads TGTGCCAGCAGCTTACCCCAAACAGATACGCAGTATTTT.

The chain uses TRBV9 and TRBJ1-5; D is perhaps TRBD1 (5 bases). CDR1 is SGDLS, CDR2 YYNGEE, per germline. Trimming cost V 0 bases and J 1 base, with 8 bases left between them. CDR3 length equals 15 residues. CDR3 in amino acids: CASSVGQGSNQPQHF. CDR3 nucleotide sequence: TGTGCCAGCAGCGTAGGGCAGGGCAGCAATCAGCCCCAGCATTTT.

CDR3 residues: CASSLGRGTDTQYF. The DNA of the CDR3 is TGTGCCAGCAGCTTAGGAAGGGGCACAGATACGCAGTATTTT. The J gene is TRBJ2-3, the V gene TRBV7-9; the D is unclear. The CDR3 sequence is 14 residues long. Trimming stripped 1 base from V and 1 base from J, with 6 bases between. Germline V gene lookup returns CDR1 SEHNR and CDR2 FQNEAQ (reference sequence).

V usage is TRBV19 and J usage is TRBJ1-2; D call uncertain. CDR1 LNHDA and CDR2 SQIVND come from the germline V gene (reference sequence). The V and J ends lost 5 bases and 8 bases respectively, with 33 bases between them. This CDR3 is built from 19 residues. The DNA of the CDR3 is TGTGCCAGTAGTGCCCTCTTTCCAGGAGCCCCTTCGGCTAACTGGGGCTACACCTTC. Encoded protein: CASSALFPGAPSANWGYTF.

This chain joins TRBV7-9 and TRBJ2-5; 11 bases agree with TRBD1. The V and J ends lost 5 bases and 4 bases, in that order; junction bases with no gene match: 9. This CDR3 comprises 16 residues. Germline CDR1 is SEHNR and CDR2 is FQNEAQ (reference sequence). CDR3 region: CASSAAGQGVGETQYF. In nucleotides, the CDR3 is TGTGCCAGCAGCGCTGCGGGACAGGGGGTGGGAGAGACCCAGTACTTC.

The chain carries TRBV5-1 and TRBJ2-1; a weak D match, TRBD2 (5 bases). In germline, CDR1 is SGHRS, CDR2 YFSETQ. Trimming took 0 bases from V and 5 from J, leaving 12 bases between them. This CDR3 contains 15 residues. The CDR3 protein is CASSLEGNGDNEQFF. In DNA form, the CDR3 reads TGCGCCAGCAGCTTGGAAGGAAACGGGGACAATGAGCAGTTCTTC.

This clone appeared once. The rearrangement joins TRBV19 to TRBJ1-2, with 10 positions matching TRBD1. V shed 8 bases and J 3 bases; nucleotides not matched to a gene: 9. The CDR3 contains 15 residues. The V gene's germline CDR1 is LNHDA and CDR2 SQIVND (reference sequence). In DNA form, the CDR3 reads TGTGCCAGTCGTCCGACAGGGGGCCTACACTATGGCTACACCTTC. Translated, it gives CASRPTGGLHYGYTF.

This clone was seen a few times. The J gene is TRBJ2-7, the V gene TRBV4-1; 10 bases fit TRBD1. This CDR3 is built from 16 residues. The germline V gene has CDR1 MGHRA and CDR2 YSYEKL. The junction had 5 bases not matched to a gene; V was cut back by 0 bases and J by 3 bases. CDR3 nucleotides: TGCGCCAGCAGCCAAGAGGGACAGGGGTTTTTCTACGAGCAGTACTTC. Translation: CASSQEGQGFFYEQYF.

The chain has TRBV19 and TRBJ2-4; TRBD1 aligns across 8 bases. V shed 6 bases, J shed 6 bases, and the junction held 10 bases outside the gene matches. Germline CDR1 reads LNHDA; CDR2 reads SQIVND (reference sequence). The CDR3 runs 15 residues. This CDR3 is CASSPTGDLGNIQYF. The CDR3 DNA is TGTGCCAGTAGCCCGACAGGGGATTTAGGAAACATTCAGTACTTC.

The chain couples TRBV20-1 to TRBJ2-5; 7 nucleotides align to TRBD2. Germline V lookup: CDR1 DFQATT, CDR2 SNEGSKA (reference sequence). V shed 7 bases, J shed 5 bases, and the junction held 4 bases outside the gene matches. The length of the CDR3 is 11 residues. CDR3 region: CSVREVETQYF. The DNA of the CDR3 is TGCAGTGTCCGGGAGGTTGAGACCCAGTACTTC.

The chain recombines TRBV5-1 with TRBJ2-3, with D possibly matching TRBD2 (6 bases). The CDR3 runs to 12 residues. The germline gives CDR1 SGHRS, CDR2 YFSETQ. Trimming removed 4 bases from V and 9 bases from J, with 12 bases in between. The CDR3 DNA reads TGCGCCAGCAGCATCGACACTAGCACGCAGTATTTT. Its translation: CASSIDTSTQYF.

J is TRBJ2-7 and V is TRBV18; D possibly corresponds to TRBD2 (5 bases). The CDR3 runs 15 residues. Trimming stripped 2 bases from V and 7 bases from J, with 18 bases between. Germline loops: CDR1 KGHSH, CDR2 LQKENI. DNA of the CDR3: TGTGCCAGCTCACCAGGGCCCCTTAGCGTTCGTGAGCAGTACTTC. Its translation: CASSPGPLSVREQYF. The whole variable domain, remainder taken from reference TRBV18 and TRBJ2-7, is NAGVMQNPRHLVRRRGQEARLRCSPMKGHSHVYWYRQLPEEGLKFMVYLQKENIIDESGMPKERFSAEFPKEGPSILRIQQVVRGDSAAYFCASSPGPLSVREQYFGPGTRLTVT.

The J gene is TRBJ2-7, the V gene TRBV11-2; D perhaps matches TRBD1 (7 bases). V lost 5 bases and J lost 5, with 16 bases in between. The CDR3 runs to 14 residues. Germline-derived CDR1 and CDR2 are SGHAT and FQNNGV. The CDR3 DNA follows: TGTGCCAGCAGCCTCGGACAGGAGGGAGACGAGCAGTACTTC. Protein: CASSLGQEGDEQYF.

The chain carries TRBV6-1 and TRBJ1-4, with a possible D match to TRBD1 (5 bases). This CDR3 is built from 16 residues. V lost 2 bases, J lost 3 bases, and 13 bases lay in between. Germline CDR1 MNHNS, CDR2 SASEGT. The CDR3: CASSERGWGANEKLFF. The CDR3 region has the DNA TGTGCCAGCAGTGAAAGGGGTTGGGGGGCTAATGAAAAACTGTTTTTT.

V is TRBV5-1 and J is TRBJ2-3; 13 positions agree with TRBD2. CDR1 and CDR2 from the germline V gene are SGHRS and YFSETQ. The V and J ends lost 2 bases and 7 bases, in that order; junction bases with no gene match: 10. This CDR3 has 17 amino acids. The DNA for the CDR3 is TGCGCCAGCAGCTTCGGGACTAGCGGGGACGTAGGTCATACGCAGTATTTT. It yields the protein CASSFGTSGDVGHTQYF.

This chain uses TRBV5-5 with TRBJ1-1; 9 nucleotides agree with TRBD1. The CDR3 runs to 15 residues. J was trimmed by 6 bases and V by 3 bases; bases with no gene match: 9. Germline V gene data show CDR1 as SGHKS and CDR2 as YYEKEE (reference sequence). CDR3 amino acids: CASSWRDRVISEAFF. CDR3 nucleotide sequence: TGTGCCAGCAGCTGGAGGGACAGGGTAATCTCTGAAGCTTTCTTT.

J is TRBJ1-1 and V is TRBV5-6; maybe TRBD1 (6 bases). The CDR3 length is 17 residues. Germline assignment: CDR1 SGHDT and CDR2 YYEEEE. V lost 3 bases, J lost 7 bases, and 25 bases lay in between. In nucleotides, the CDR3 is TGTGCCAGCAGCTCAGTCGCGGGGCCACAGGGCTGGGGTGAAGCTTTCTTT. This translates into CASSSVAGPQGWGEAFF.

The chain is built from TRBV4-2 and TRBJ1-2; no clear D gene. This CDR3 region has 14 residues. The V gene's germline CDR1 is LGHNA and CDR2 YNFKEQ. V dropped 2 bases and J dropped 7 bases, with 14 bases sitting between them. CDR3 loop: CASSQHDRDSGYTF. In DNA form, the CDR3 reads TGTGCCAGCAGCCAACATGACCGCGACTCTGGCTACACCTTC.